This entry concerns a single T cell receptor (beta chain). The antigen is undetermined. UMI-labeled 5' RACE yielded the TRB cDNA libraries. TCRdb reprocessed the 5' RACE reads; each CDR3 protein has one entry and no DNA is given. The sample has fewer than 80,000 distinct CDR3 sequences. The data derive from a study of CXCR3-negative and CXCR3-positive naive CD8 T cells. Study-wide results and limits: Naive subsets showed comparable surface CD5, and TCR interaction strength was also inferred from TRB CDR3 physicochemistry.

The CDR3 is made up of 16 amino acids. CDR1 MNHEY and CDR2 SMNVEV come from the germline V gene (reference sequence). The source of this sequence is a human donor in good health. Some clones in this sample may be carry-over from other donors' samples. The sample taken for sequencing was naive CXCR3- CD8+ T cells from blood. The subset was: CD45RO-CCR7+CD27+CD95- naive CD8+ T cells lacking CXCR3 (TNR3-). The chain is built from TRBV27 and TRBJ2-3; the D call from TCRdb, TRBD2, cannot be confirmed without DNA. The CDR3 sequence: CASSMLLAGGTDTQYF.